This T cell receptor beta chain was retrieved from a study of beta chain features in type 1 diabetes. Study background: The patients were much like the healthy donors in age, gender and cell yields.

General study points: Among patients, naive, central memory and Treg TCRB repertoires appeared more similar than among healthy donors. Among patients with Type 1 diabetes, TCRB CDR3s were moderately but significantly shorter in every one of the four CD4+ subsets.

Via the markers CD45RO/CCR7/CD25/CD127/CD95/CD27, stem cell-like memory, regulatory, central memory and naive CD4+ cells were sorted. CDR1 is SGHKS, CDR2 YYEKEE, per germline (reference sequence). This CDR3 is 16 amino acids long. Trimming removed 3 bases from V and 8 bases from J, with 21 bases in between. This clone was seen more than once but under ten times. The antigen is unknown. Reverse transcribing all isolated RNA meant expressed TCRB transcripts were sequenced. Produced via immunoSEQ multiplex PCR; TCRdb's table is partial and in-frame only. This sample has fewer than 350,000 clones, with approximately 16% found just once.

This chain joins TRBV5-5 and TRBJ2-1, with D possibly matching TRBD2 (6 bases). The source is a man in his late teens or twenties with type 1 diabetes. The sequenced sample consisted of naive CD4+ T cells from blood. CDR3 nucleotides: TGTGCCAGCAGCTGGCCCCCGGGACTCGAGGGCGATGAGCAGTTCTTC. It translates to CASSWPPGLEGDEQFF.